This T cell receptor beta chain was observed in a study of T cell responses to AZD1222 COVID-19 vaccine. TCRdb's table, derived via immunoSEQ multiplex PCR, lists solely in-frame clones and lacks some. This repertoire shows 95,000 to 150,000 clones, 86% found once; its top ten account for around 3%. The CDR3 sequence is 16 residues long. CDR1 is MNHNS and CDR2 is SASEGT in the germline V gene. The germline V and J ends were trimmed by 4 bases and 1 base, with 13 bases remaining between them. Sample: peripheral blood, taken 28 days after the second AZD1222 dose. The chain employs TRBV6-1 and TRBJ2-2; no definite D call. This receptor was obtained from an adult who received the AZD1222 COVID-19 vaccine. In DNA form, the CDR3 reads TGTGCCAGCAGTGCCGAGCCAAACTTGAACACCGGGGAGCTGTTTTTT. The encoded protein is CASSAEPNLNTGELFF.